This T cell receptor (beta chain) is from a study of shared clonotypes between healthy human individuals. General observations from the study: Clonotype sharing among donors was thought likely to change with sequencing depth.

Each cell subset's genomic DNA was divided evenly among several immunoSEQ plates. The table came from immunoSEQ multiplex PCR; TCRdb's copy has only in-frame clones and leaves some out. The repertoire has roughly 2.1 million clones, 90% to 95% of them found once; the top ten carry under 2%. Trimming stripped 0 bases from V and 6 bases from J, with 12 bases between. The CDR3 is 14 residues long. Germline-derived CDR1 and CDR2 are MNHEY and SVGAGI. CD45RO-negative CD8 cells positively selected for CCR7 made up the naive population, which excluded terminally differentiated effector memory CD45RA+ cells. Note on this clone: What it binds is not known.

The source is a young man in good health. Some clones in this sample may be carry-over from other donors' samples. The specimen sequenced was naive CD8+ T cells from PBMCs. The chain couples TRBV6-5 to TRBJ2-7, with D possibly being TRBD2 (6 bases). The CDR3 bases are TGTGCCAGCAGTTACTCGCTCCTCGGGAGCGAGCAGTACTTC. It codes for CASSYSLLGSEQYF.